The 14 T cell receptor beta chains given below trace back to one sample, sequenced in a study of OX40 agonist ivuxolimab in advanced cancers. The table came from immunoSEQ multiplex PCR; TCRdb's copy has only in-frame clones and leaves some out. The data contain approximately 68,000 clones, 91% of them singletons. The starting material was CD4+ or CD8+ T cells sorted from blood, obtained in a trial of the OX40 agonist ivuxolimab. The receptors here all came from an adult with an advanced solid tumor such as melanoma, head and neck, liver or kidney cancer.

This CDR3 reads CASSLDLAFGNTIYF. CDR3 DNA sequence: TGCGCCAGCAGCTTGGACCTCGCCTTCGGAAACACCATATATTTT. The chain recombines TRBV5-1 with TRBJ1-3; D is undetermined. The germline gives CDR1 SGHRS, CDR2 YFSETQ. The CDR3 runs to 15 residues. V was pared by 0 bases and J by 4 bases, with 11 bases between.

CDR3: CASRRTASNTGELFF. The CDR3 nucleotides read TGTGCCAGTAGGAGGACAGCCTCAAACACCGGGGAGCTGTTTTTT. J is TRBJ2-2 and V is TRBV19, with a possible D match to TRBD1 (6 bases). Germline CDR1 is LNHDA and CDR2 is SQIVND (reference sequence). The CDR3 is made up of 15 amino acids. V gave up 6 bases and J gave up 2 bases, with 13 bases separating them.

V and J are TRBV29-1 and TRBJ2-1, with TRBD1 as a possible D gene (6 bases). CDR3 length equals 15 residues. CDR1 is SQVTM and CDR2 is ANQGSEA in the germline V gene. The germline V and J ends were trimmed by 3 bases and 0 bases, with 12 bases remaining between them. The CDR3 reads CSVERGLSSYNEQFF. The DNA of the CDR3 is TGCAGCGTTGAGAGGGGGTTGAGCTCCTACAATGAGCAGTTCTTC.

The chain links TRBV9 to TRBJ2-2; 7 bases are a match to TRBD2. Germline trimming cut 1 base from V and 4 bases from J; bases unmatched to any gene: 4. There are 15 residues in the CDR3. CDR1 and CDR2 from the germline V gene are SGDLS and YYNGEE. The CDR3 region is CASSVSGAVTGELFF. The CDR3 DNA reads as TGTGCCAGCAGCGTAAGCGGGGCGGTCACCGGGGAGCTGTTTTTT.

The CDR3 loop is CASSPPTDTDTQYF. The CDR3 region has the DNA TGCGCCAGCAGCCCGCCGACGGACACAGATACGCAGTATTTT. The gene calls are TRBV4-1 and TRBJ2-3; no firm D call. Germline V gives CDR1 MGHRA, CDR2 YSYEKL. The CDR3 extends over 14 amino acids. Trimming left V 4 bases short and J 2 bases short, with 10 bases between.

The chain uses TRBV5-4 and TRBJ2-2; 9 nucleotides match TRBD1. Germline V lookup: CDR1 SGHNT, CDR2 YYREEE (reference sequence). The V gene end was trimmed by 4 bases and the J gene end by 4 bases; junction bases not matched to a gene: 8. The CDR3 contains 16 residues. The CDR3 DNA is TGTGCCAGCAGCGTGGACAGGGGTGGGGGCACCGGGGAGCTGTTTTTT. It encodes CASSVDRGGGTGELFF.

This clone appeared a single time. The rearrangement links TRBV19 to TRBJ1-2, with 8 bases identical to TRBD1. The germline CDR1 and CDR2 sequences are LNHDA and SQIVND (reference sequence). V lost 4 bases to trimming and J lost 3 bases; unmatched junction nucleotides: 7. The CDR3 covers 15 residues. DNA for the CDR3: TGTGCCAGTAGTAGAGACAGGGGAGAGCACTATGGCTACACCTTC. Translated, it gives CASSRDRGEHYGYTF.

This clone was observed once. The V gene is TRBV6-4, the J gene TRBJ2-5, with D perhaps being TRBD1 or TRBD2 (5 bases each). Germline CDR1 MRHNA, CDR2 SNTAGT. Trimming cost V 6 bases and J 5 bases, with 13 bases left between them. This CDR3 has 13 residues. CDR3 region: CASSPSGQETQYF. In nucleotides, the CDR3 is TGTGCCAGCAGCCCCTCGGGGCAGGAGACCCAGTACTTC.

The chain is built from TRBV6-5 and TRBJ1-5; tentatively, D is TRBD1 (6 bases). This CDR3 region has 14 residues. Looked up from germline, CDR1 is MNHEY and CDR2 is SVGAGI. The germline V and J ends were trimmed by 5 bases and 5 bases, with 13 bases remaining between them. CDR3 amino acids: CASSPMTGYQPQHF. Here the CDR3 DNA reads TGTGCCAGCAGTCCCATGACAGGCTATCAGCCCCAGCATTTT.

V usage is TRBV30 and J usage is TRBJ1-6, with 10 positions matching TRBD1. Trimming took 4 bases from V and 6 from J; bases not matched to a gene: 9. Germline CDR1 reads GTSNPN; CDR2 reads SVGIG (reference sequence). The CDR3 extends over 16 amino acids. The CDR3 loop reads CAWTILDRGRNSPLHF. The CDR3 nucleotides are TGTGCCTGGACCATCCTTGACAGGGGGCGTAATTCACCCCTCCACTTT.

The chain is built from TRBV27 and TRBJ2-1; no clear D gene. The length of the CDR3 is 14 residues. Trimming took off 4 bases at V and 1 base at J, with 8 bases between the two ends. The germline CDR1 and CDR2 sequences are MNHEY and SMNVEV (reference sequence). CDR3 residues: CASSSLGSYNEQFF. In nucleotides, the CDR3 is TGTGCCAGCAGTTCCCTGGGATCCTACAATGAGCAGTTCTTC.

The genes are TRBV11-2 and TRBJ1-2; 7 bases match TRBD1. CDR1 is SGHAT and CDR2 is FQNNGV in the germline V gene. Losses at the gene ends were 0 bases for V and 6 bases for J; bases not matched to a gene: 7. CDR3 length equals 15 residues. CDR3 nucleotides: TGTGCCAGCAGCTTAGAGGAGGGGGCGCGCAATGGCTACACCTTC. This translates into CASSLEEGARNGYTF.

The chain joins TRBV18 to TRBJ1-4; weak D call: TRBD1 (6 bases). CDR3 length equals 16 residues. Trimming cost V 0 bases and J 5 bases, with 13 bases left between them. Germline CDR1 is KGHSH and CDR2 is LQKENI. The CDR3 DNA reads as TGTGCCAGCTCACCACCCGGGGGCAGGCCAAATGAAAAACTGTTTTTT. Protein sequence: CASSPPGGRPNEKLFF.

The chain has TRBV19 and TRBJ2-1, with D perhaps matching TRBD2 (5 bases). The CDR3 is 11 amino acids. Trimming stripped 9 bases from V and 9 bases from J, with 12 bases between. Germline-derived CDR1 and CDR2 are LNHDA and SQIVND (reference sequence). The CDR3 DNA sequence: TGTGCCAGCCGGGATCGGGTTGAGCAGTTCTTC. This sequence encodes CASRDRVEQFF.